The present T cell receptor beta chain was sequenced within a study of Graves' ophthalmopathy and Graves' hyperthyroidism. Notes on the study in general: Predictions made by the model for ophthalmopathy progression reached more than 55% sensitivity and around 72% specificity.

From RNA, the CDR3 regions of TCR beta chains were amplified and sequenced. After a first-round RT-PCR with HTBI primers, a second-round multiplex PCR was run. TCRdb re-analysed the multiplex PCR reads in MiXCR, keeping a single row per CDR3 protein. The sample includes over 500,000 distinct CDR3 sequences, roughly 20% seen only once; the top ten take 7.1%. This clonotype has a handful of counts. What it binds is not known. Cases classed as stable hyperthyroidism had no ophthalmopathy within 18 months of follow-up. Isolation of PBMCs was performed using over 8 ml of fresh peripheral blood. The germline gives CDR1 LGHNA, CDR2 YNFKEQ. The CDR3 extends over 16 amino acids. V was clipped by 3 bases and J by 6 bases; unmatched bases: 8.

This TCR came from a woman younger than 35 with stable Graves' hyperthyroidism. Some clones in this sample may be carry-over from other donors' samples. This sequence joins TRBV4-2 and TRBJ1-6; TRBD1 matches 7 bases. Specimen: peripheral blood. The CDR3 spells CASSHAADRFNSPLHF. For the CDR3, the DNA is TGTGCCAGCAGCCACGCCGCGGACAGGTTTAATTCACCCCTCCACTTT.